A selection of T cell receptor beta chains follows, all from one sample in a study of cytomegalovirus exposure and HLA in healthy donors. TCRdb keeps only in-frame clones here, not all; method: immunoSEQ multiplex PCR. The sample consists of roughly 160,000 clones, 80% of them appearing once. The material sequenced was PBMCs. Receptors originate from a woman in her 50s in good health and CMV-seronegative. The CDR3 runs from the conserved cysteine through the conserved F or W. A D gene is named only where the DNA matches it firmly. Rows may omit the clone size; those that give it use once, few, many or a size class.

v_gene,j_gene,d_gene,abundance,CDR3aa,CDR3nt
TRBV5-5,TRBJ2-1,.,.,CASSLHYNEQFF,TGTGCCAGCAGCTTACACTACAATGAGCAGTTCTTC
TRBV19,TRBJ1-5,.,.,CASSISAGTQNF,TGTGCCAGTAGTATCTCTGCAGGTACCCAGAATTTT
TRBV6-1,TRBJ1-6,TRBD1,.,CASSEVDRASPLHF,TGTGCCAGCAGTGAAGTTGACAGGGCTTCACCCCTCCACTTT
TRBV7-8,TRBJ1-2,.,.,CASSSLGGEVSYGYTF,TGTGCCAGCAGCTCCCTGGGGGGGGAAGTAAGCTATGGCTACACCTTC
TRBV19,TRBJ1-2,.,.,CASSRPDIYGYTF,TGTGCCAGTAGTCGCCCCGACATCTATGGCTACACCTTC
TRBV28,TRBJ2-3,.,.,CASSRESDTQYF,TGTGCCAGCAGCAGGGAATCAGATACGCAGTATTTT
TRBV11-2,TRBJ2-3,.,.,CASSPPWGGDTQYF,TGTGCCAGCAGCCCTCCTTGGGGAGGAGATACGCAGTATTTT
TRBV5-1,TRBJ2-3,TRBD2,.,CASSSQAGGPSADTQYF,TGCGCCAGCAGCTCCCAGGCGGGGGGGCCCTCCGCAGATACGCAGTATTTT
TRBV6-4,TRBJ2-3,.,.,CASSETGTTDTQYF,TGTGCCAGCAGTGAGACAGGTACCACAGATACGCAGTATTTT
TRBV7-2,TRBJ1-2,TRBD1,.,CASSPGQGANYGYTF,TGTGCCAGCAGCCCCGGACAGGGTGCCAACTATGGCTACACCTTC
TRBV7-2,TRBJ1-1,.,.,CAWSRVPNMNTEAFF,TGTGCCTGGAGCCGGGTCCCCAACATGAACACTGAAGCTTTCTTT
TRBV19,TRBJ2-7,.,.,CASSIDTYEQYF,TGTGCCAGTAGTATTGACACCTACGAGCAGTACTTC
TRBV21-1,TRBJ2-7,.,.,CASSTSQTEPYPPNAF,TGTGCCAGCAGCACCTCACAGACCGAACCCTATCCTCCTAACGCCTTC
TRBV5-1,TRBJ1-1,.,.,CASSFSGGGTEAFF,TGCGCCAGCAGCTTTTCAGGCGGGGGCACTGAAGCTTTCTTT
TRBV7-3,TRBJ1-1,.,.,CASSLNPAGSTEAFF,TGTGCCAGCAGCTTAAATCCGGCGGGGAGCACTGAAGCTTTCTTT
TRBV14,TRBJ1-5,.,.,CASSQADNQPQHF,TGTGCCAGCAGCCAAGCCGACAACCAGCCCCAGCATTTT
TRBV27,TRBJ1-3,.,.,CASSTDRRSGNTIYF,TGTGCCAGCAGCACCGACAGACGATCTGGAAACACCATATATTTT
TRBV28,TRBJ2-7,.,.,CASSLSESFHEQYF,TGTGCCAGCAGTTTAAGCGAATCATTCCACGAGCAGTACTTC
TRBV6-5,TRBJ1-6,TRBD1,once,CASTTHRGKNSPLHF,TGTGCCAGCACTACCCACAGGGGGAAGAATTCACCCCTCCACTTT
TRBV30,TRBJ2-5,TRBD2,once,CAWTSGAQETQYF,TGTGCCTGGACTAGCGGGGCCCAAGAGACCCAGTACTTC
TRBV5-1,TRBJ2-5,TRBD2,once,CASSLGGNREQYF,TGCGCCAGCAGCCTCGGGGGGAACCGGGAGCAGTACTTC
TRBV7-9,TRBJ2-5,TRBD2,once,CASNRLAGDQETQYF,TGTGCCAGCAACCGACTAGCGGGAGACCAAGAGACCCAGTACTTC
TRBV28,TRBJ2-5,TRBD2,.,CASRVPGGQETQYF,TGTGCCAGCAGGGTTCCGGGGGGCCAAGAGACCCAGTACTTC
TRBV28,TRBJ2-5,.,few,CASSDTKGSLGETQYF,TGTGCCAGCTCCGATACGAAGGGGTCCCTAGGGGAGACCCAGTACTTC
TRBV4-3,TRBJ2-1,.,.,CASSQGQGHGNNEQFF,TGCGCCAGCAGCCAAGGGCAGGGTCATGGAAACAATGAGCAGTTCTTC
TRBV6-1,TRBJ2-1,.,.,CASPGLVNEQFF,TGTGCCAGCCCCGGACTGGTTAATGAGCAGTTCTTC
TRBV7-8,TRBJ2-1,.,.,CASSPTRRLESSYNEQFF,TGTGCCAGCAGCCCGACCCGACGACTCGAATCTTCCTACAATGAGCAGTTCTTC